The sequence of this TCR beta chain was determined in a study of blood T cell repertoires in COVID-19 (TCRdb year 2020). As for the study more broadly: The collaborator samples originated in the United States, Italy and Spain and spanned the acute and convalescent phases of COVID-19. The prospective study material was composed of cDNA or gDNA derived from T cells, B-cell-depleted T cells, or PBMCs. Deeply sampled blood TCRbeta repertoires from subjects exposed to, actively infected with, or recovered from COVID-19 were included in the dataset. The repertoires were released in a freely available public database meant as a resource for research on the immune response to SARS-CoV-2. Samples came from the ongoing ImmuneRACE study (first 160 participants) plus 1,254 subjects from 6 global collaborators. A de-identified subject ID, COVID-19 status, age in years and sex were almost always included in the sample metadata. HLA class I and class II types, where available, came from metadata supplied by the sample provider rather than from assay-based typing. Study-level results and caveats: Clinical and demographic metadata were provided uncurated, with the amount varying by source and participant.

V and J are truncated by 2 bases and 0 bases respectively, leaving an intervening sequence of 12 bases. The germline V gene provides CDR1 SGHRS and CDR2 YFSETQ. Spanning cysteine to phenylalanine, the CDR3 consists of 16 amino acids. Just the 48-base CDR3 DNA is kept, in frame starting at base 1. Each collaborating institution followed its own protocols to collect whole blood in K2EDTA tubes. For TCRbeta analysis, collaborator samples were shipped as frozen whole blood, as isolated PBMCs, or as DNA extracted from either sample type. TCRbeta CDR3 regions were amplified from genomic DNA using the immunoSEQ Assay, a bias-controlled multiplex PCR. The published analysis was carried out like this. Within the assay, amplification of reference gene primers was used to estimate how many nucleated cells each sample contained. Sequence reads were collapsed and filtered to measure the absolute abundance of every unique TCRbeta CDR3 rearrangement. For each sample, productive Simpson clonality was calculated as the square root of Simpson's diversity index over productive rearrangements. TCRdb stores this immuneACCESS table with in-frame sequences only. Part of the clones is absent; in the studies checked, under half of the shortfall reflects unresolved V genes, and no reason is known for the rest. V, J and clone size are taken as reported in that table, and D and trimming were inferred from the DNA itself. The sample data list 200,000 to 300,000 clones, and 75% to 85% of these were observed just once. The ten largest account for roughly 5.5% of the sample.

Turning to this clone: Which antigen it targets is not known. Base qualities are not recorded, but no much larger clone differs from it by a single base.

The chain is encoded by TRBV5-1 joined to TRBJ1-3; the D segment could be TRBD1, given 6 matching bases. The TCR originated in a human donor in a cohort sampled during active COVID-19. The sample taken for sequencing was peripheral blood. The CDR3 corresponds to CASSFGQTDSGNTIYF. DNA sequence: TGCGCCAGCAGCTTCGGACAGACGGACTCTGGAAACACCATATATTTT.